Reported below is one T cell receptor (beta chain). The sample holds a few counts of this clonotype. Its antigen remains unidentified. The junction does not match germline at one end; this may be a read error. The sample is drawn from a study of blood T cells in healthy people across ages (dated by TCRdb to between 2015 and 2017). About the investigation overall: In model experiments, template switching captured roughly one uniquely barcoded TCR beta cDNA molecule for every two T cells. The study measured age-related changes in TCR beta repertoire diversity using deep sequencing normalized with unique cDNA molecular identifiers. Four age groups were formed from the donors: young (average 16 years), middle-aged (approximately 40), aged (about 62) and long-lived (about 80). To avoid experimental bias, donors of different ages were distributed randomly across sequencing lanes. Using the same blood draw, the study looked at two additional independent replicas of 1 million unique cDNA reads for two donors, one aged 18 to 30 and the other aged 80 or older.

General findings and caveats noted by the study authors: The CMV infection status of donors was not known, potentially confounding age-related changes in expanded clonotypes. Total diversity estimates from one million sequenced T cells were considered lower bounds and underestimates. Observed TCR beta diversity correlated strongly with the percentage of naive T cells measured by flow cytometry. Compared with the aged group, more naive CD4+ T cells, fewer expanded clones and increased TCR diversity were shown by the long-lived group, suggesting age selection. As age increased, observed TCR beta diversity per million T cells dropped in a roughly linear way, and a significant reduction was already evident by age roughly 40. Because profiling used bulk unsorted PBMCs, naive and antigen-experienced compartments could not be compared conclusively.

Donors were 40 or so systemically healthy Caucasian individuals from Russia aged roughly 6 to 90 years. Each donor gave approximately 10 milliliters of peripheral blood, collected into EDTA-treated Vacutainer tubes. Ficoll-Paque density-gradient centrifugation was used to isolate PBMCs, with at least 6 million per sample. Trizol reagent was used to extract total RNA from PBMCs, with at least 6 micrograms per sample. The percentages of naive CD45RAhigh/CD27high T cells were determined by flow cytometry on a PBMC aliquot from every donor. CDR1 SGHDT and CDR2 YYEEEE were looked up in the germline V gene. The CDR3 spans 15 residues, from the cysteine through the phenylalanine. Solely the CDR3 DNA is kept, with 45 bases framed from the first base. Library prep was done by 5' RACE. Sequenced on an Illumina HiSeq 2500. A second PCR of roughly 6 to 11 cycles was run with a J-beta primer mix and a sample-barcoded 5' primer. A unique molecular identifier was introduced onto each TCR beta cDNA molecule by a template-switch 5' adaptor carrying 12 random nucleotides. At least 2.5 million CDR3-containing paired-end reads were obtained from each sample. All of the RNA was converted into first-strand cDNA using the Mint cDNA synthesis kit, with a TRBC-specific oligonucleotide serving as the primer. Following uracil-DNA glycosylase treatment, a first 18-cycle PCR with universal primers M1SS and BC2_uni_R was performed on all cDNA. On the authors' methods: For normalization, 1 million high-quality reads, each with a distinct molecular identifier, were randomly selected from each sample. Instead of being binned into consensus sequences, reads with shared molecular identifiers were discarded. MiTCR, run with a Q25 quality threshold and the strictest error-elimination algorithm, handled CDR3 identification, clonotype clustering and error correction. A nonparametric unseen species model with Euler transformation was used to estimate lower-bound total TCR beta diversity. The raw public reads went through TCRdb reprocessing: fastp at Q25, MiXCR clone calling, in-frame beta chains kept. Identical CDR3 protein sequences are pooled into one entry, listed with their most common genes and DNA. These V and J calls are TCRdb output, not the study's own analysis. Counted in this sample were some 1.5 million distinct CDR3 sequences; over 25% of them appeared once. The ten largest clones add up to about 8% of the sample.

This receptor chain uses TRBV5-6 and TRBJ2-1; the D gene is perhaps TRBD2, from 6 matching bases. The sample taken for sequencing was blood. This TCR was sampled from a woman in her 30s in good health. The DNA sequence is TGTGCCGGCAGCTCGGGGCGGGGTACCTACAATGAGCAGTTCTTC. This is translated as CAGSSGRGTYNEQFF.